This TCR beta chain was retrieved from a study of blood T cell repertoires in COVID-19. Authors' processing steps: Reference gene primers were amplified, and this amplification served to estimate nucleated cell counts. Clones were read by immunoSEQ multiplex PCR, and TCRdb kept only the in-frame ones, dropping some. V and J calls plus clone size are reproduced from that table; the DNA served to infer D and trimming. This table holds more than 250,000 clones, roughly 90% found once. The clonotype comes from a man aged 18 to 30 who had recovered from COVID-19. The sequencing sample was made of peripheral blood.

CDR3 nucleotide sequence: TGTGCCAGCACCCGAACAGGGTTGAGCTACGAGCAGTACTTC. Amino acids: CASTRTGLSYEQYF. The V gene is TRBV28, the J gene TRBJ2-7, with D possibly matching TRBD1 (6 bases). Per the germline V gene, CDR1 is MDHEN and CDR2 is SYDVKM. Trimming stripped 7 bases from V and 3 bases from J, with 16 bases between. This CDR3 is built from 14 residues.